This T cell receptor beta chain was found in a study of cytomegalovirus exposure and HLA in healthy donors. Primers included in the PCR were 60 Vbeta and 13 Jbeta primers. Authors' processing steps: The count from a later analysis was some 83 million unique TCR beta chains, some 12 million of them shared. The protocol was immunoSEQ multiplex PCR, while the TCRdb copy is restricted to in-frame clones and leaves out a portion. For V, J and clone size, that table is used; D and trimming come from the DNA. This sample has 180,000 or so clones, with 77% found just once. Findings of the study overall: Excluded were some V segments that proved indistinguishable, including TRBV6-2 and TRBV6-3. The study carried out a later analysis of TCR beta sequences. It associated 16,951 of them with specific HLA alleles at a false discovery rate of 0.05.

Germline V gene sequence: CDR1 LNHDA, CDR2 SQIVND (reference sequence). The germline V and J ends were trimmed by 8 bases and 0 bases, with 8 bases remaining between them. The CDR3 is made up of 14 amino acids. Concerning this clone itself: Its antigen is not identified.

The clonotype originates from a female donor in good health and CMV-seronegative. V and J are TRBV19 and TRBJ1-6; D is undetermined. Sequenced: PBMCs. This CDR3 reads CASEGSSYNSPLHF. CDR3 nucleotides: TGTGCCAGTGAAGGGAGCTCCTATAATTCACCCCTCCACTTT.